This TCR beta chain appears in the sequencing data of a study of T-cell reconstitution after alpha-beta-depleted transplantation in children. Unique molecular identifiers featured in how the TCRbeta library was prepared. TCRdb re-called the PCR reads through MiXCR, storing one row per CDR3 protein. The sample holds 500,000 to 600,000 distinct CDR3 sequences, roughly 18% seen once. CDR3 length equals 18 residues. The V gene end was trimmed by 2 bases and the J gene end by 2 bases; junction bases not matched to a gene: 5. The chain links TRBV12-3 or TRBV12-4 to TRBJ2-6; 11 bases match TRBD2. The starting material was PBMCs from the stem cell graft donor, obtained from the stem cell graft. The receptor was derived from a human donor who donated a stem cell graft to a child with acute lymphoblastic leukemia. The CDR3 DNA reads TGTGCCAGCAGTTTATCGGGACTAGCGGTCCCTGGGGCCAACGTCCTGACTTTC. Translating it yields CASSLSGLAVPGANVLTF.